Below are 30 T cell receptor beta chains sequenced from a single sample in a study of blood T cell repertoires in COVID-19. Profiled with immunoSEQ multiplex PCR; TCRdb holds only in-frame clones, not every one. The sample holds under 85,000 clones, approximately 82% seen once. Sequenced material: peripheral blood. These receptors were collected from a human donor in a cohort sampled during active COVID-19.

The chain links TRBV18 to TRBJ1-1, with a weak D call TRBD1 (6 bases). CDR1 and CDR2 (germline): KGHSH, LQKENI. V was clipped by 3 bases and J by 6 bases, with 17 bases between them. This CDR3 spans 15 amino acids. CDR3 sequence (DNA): TGTGCCAGCTCACCCGGGTTTACAGGGTCCCCTGAAGCTTTCTTT. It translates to CASSPGFTGSPEAFF. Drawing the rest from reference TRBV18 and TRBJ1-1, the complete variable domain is NAGVMQNPRHLVRRRGQEARLRCSPMKGHSHVYWYRQLPEEGLKFMVYLQKENIIDESGMPKERFSAEFPKEGPSILRIQQVVRGDSAAYFCASSPGFTGSPEAFFGQGTRLTVV.

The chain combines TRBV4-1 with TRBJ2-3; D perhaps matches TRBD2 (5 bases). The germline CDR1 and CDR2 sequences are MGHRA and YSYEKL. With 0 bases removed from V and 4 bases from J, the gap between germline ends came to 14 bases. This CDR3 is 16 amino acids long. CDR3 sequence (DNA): TGCGCCAGCAGCCAAGATCCGGCTAGCTCGGCAGATACGCAGTATTTT. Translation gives CASSQDPASSADTQYF.

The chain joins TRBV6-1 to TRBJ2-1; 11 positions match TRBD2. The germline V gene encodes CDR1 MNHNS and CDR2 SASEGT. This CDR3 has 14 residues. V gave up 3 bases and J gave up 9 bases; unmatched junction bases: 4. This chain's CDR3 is CASSDGTSGFEQFF. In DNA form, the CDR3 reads TGTGCCAGCAGTGACGGGACTAGCGGTTTTGAGCAGTTCTTC.

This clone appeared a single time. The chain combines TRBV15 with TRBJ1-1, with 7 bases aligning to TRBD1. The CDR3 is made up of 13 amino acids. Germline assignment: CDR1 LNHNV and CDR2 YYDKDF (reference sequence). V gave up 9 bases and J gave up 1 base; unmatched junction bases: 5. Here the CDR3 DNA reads TGTGCCACAGCGAGACAGGGGAACACTGAAGCTTTCTTT. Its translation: CATARQGNTEAFF.

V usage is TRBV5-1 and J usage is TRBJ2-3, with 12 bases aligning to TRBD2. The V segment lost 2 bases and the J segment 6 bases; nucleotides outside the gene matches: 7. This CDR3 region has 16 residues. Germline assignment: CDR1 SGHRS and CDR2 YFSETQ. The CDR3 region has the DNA TGCGCCAGCAGCTTCCGACTAGCGGGGGTGGAGGATACGCAGTATTTT. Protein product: CASSFRLAGVEDTQYF.

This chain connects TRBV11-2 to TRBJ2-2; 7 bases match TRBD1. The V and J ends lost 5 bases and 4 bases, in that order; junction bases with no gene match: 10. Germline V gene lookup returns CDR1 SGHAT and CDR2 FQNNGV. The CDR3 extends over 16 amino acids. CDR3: CASSPRQGPSTGELFF. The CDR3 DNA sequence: TGTGCCAGCAGCCCCCGACAGGGCCCGTCCACCGGGGAGCTGTTTTTT.

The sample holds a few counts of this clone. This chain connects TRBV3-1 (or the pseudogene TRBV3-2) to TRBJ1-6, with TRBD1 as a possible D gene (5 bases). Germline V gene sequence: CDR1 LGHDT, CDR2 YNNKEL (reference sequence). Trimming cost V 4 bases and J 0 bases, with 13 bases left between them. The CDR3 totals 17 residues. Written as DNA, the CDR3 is TGTGCCAGCAGCCCCTACAGACAGAGCTCCTATAATTCACCCCTCCACTTT. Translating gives CASSPYRQSSYNSPLHF.

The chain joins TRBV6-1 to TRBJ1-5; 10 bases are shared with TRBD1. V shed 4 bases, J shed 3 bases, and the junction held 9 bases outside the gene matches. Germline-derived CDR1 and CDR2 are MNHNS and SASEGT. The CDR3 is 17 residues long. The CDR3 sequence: CASSVTGGATNNQPQHF. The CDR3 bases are TGTGCCAGCAGTGTGACAGGGGGCGCAACCAACAATCAGCCCCAGCATTTT.

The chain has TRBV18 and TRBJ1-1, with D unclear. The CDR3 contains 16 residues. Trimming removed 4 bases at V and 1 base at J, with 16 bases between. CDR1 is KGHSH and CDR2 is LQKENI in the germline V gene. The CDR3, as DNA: TGTGCCAGCTCACGGCAGGCGTCGGGAAAGAACACTGAAGCTTTCTTT. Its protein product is CASSRQASGKNTEAFF.

CDR3 sequence (DNA): TGTGCCAGCAGCTTAGAGGGGCTTAATTCACCCCTCCACTTT. Protein sequence: CASSLEGLNSPLHF. The chain employs TRBV7-6 and TRBJ1-6, with D perhaps TRBD1 (5 bases). Germline V gene sequence: CDR1 SGHVS, CDR2 FNYEAQ. The CDR3 runs 14 residues. Trimming shortened V by 1 base and J by 6 bases, and 7 bases separated the two germline ends.

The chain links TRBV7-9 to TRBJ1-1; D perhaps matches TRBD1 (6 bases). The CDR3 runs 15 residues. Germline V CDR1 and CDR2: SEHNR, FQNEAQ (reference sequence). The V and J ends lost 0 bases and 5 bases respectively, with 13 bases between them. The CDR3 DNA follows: TGTGCCAGCAGCTTAGCAGGGGGAGGGAGTACTGAAGCTTTCTTT. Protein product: CASSLAGGGSTEAFF.

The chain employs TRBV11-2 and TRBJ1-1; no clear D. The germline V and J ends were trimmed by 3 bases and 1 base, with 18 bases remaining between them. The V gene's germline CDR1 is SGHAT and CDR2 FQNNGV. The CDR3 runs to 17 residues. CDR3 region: CASSFRYAGGRNTEAFF. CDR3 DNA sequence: TGTGCCAGCAGCTTCCGTTATGCTGGCGGGAGGAACACTGAAGCTTTCTTT.

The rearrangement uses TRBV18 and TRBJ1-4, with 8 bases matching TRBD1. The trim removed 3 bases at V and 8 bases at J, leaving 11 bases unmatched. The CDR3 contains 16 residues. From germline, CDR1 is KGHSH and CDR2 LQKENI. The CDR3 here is CASSPRGDRGKEKLFF. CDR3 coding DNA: TGTGCCAGCTCACCGAGGGGAGACAGGGGAAAGGAAAAACTGTTTTTT.

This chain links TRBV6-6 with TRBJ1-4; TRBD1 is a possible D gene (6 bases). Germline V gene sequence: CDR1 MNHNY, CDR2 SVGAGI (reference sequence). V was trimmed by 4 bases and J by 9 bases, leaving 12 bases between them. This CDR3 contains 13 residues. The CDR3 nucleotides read TGTGCCAGCAGTTTACAGGGAATGCAAAAACTGTTTTTT. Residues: CASSLQGMQKLFF.

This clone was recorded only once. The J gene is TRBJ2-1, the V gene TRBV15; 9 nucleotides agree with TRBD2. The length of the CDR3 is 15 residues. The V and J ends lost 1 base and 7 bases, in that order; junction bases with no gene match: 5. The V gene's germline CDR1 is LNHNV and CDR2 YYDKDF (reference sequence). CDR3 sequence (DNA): TGTGCCACCAGCAGAGCGAGCGGGGGGCGGAATGAGCAGTTCTTC. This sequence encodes CATSRASGGRNEQFF.

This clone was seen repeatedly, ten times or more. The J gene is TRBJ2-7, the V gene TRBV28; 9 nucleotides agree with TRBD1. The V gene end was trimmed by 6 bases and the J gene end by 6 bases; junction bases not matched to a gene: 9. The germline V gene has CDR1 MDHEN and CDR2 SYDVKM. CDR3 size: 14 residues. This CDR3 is CASRRDRVLSEQYF. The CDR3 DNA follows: TGTGCCAGCAGGCGGGACAGGGTTCTCTCCGAGCAGTACTTC.

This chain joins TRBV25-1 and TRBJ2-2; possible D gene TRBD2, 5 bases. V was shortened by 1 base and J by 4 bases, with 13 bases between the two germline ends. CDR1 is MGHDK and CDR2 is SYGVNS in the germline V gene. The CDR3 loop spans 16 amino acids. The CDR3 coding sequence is TGTGCCAGCAGTGAATCGGGCGGGTACACCACCGGGGAGCTGTTTTTT. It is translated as CASSESGGYTTGELFF.

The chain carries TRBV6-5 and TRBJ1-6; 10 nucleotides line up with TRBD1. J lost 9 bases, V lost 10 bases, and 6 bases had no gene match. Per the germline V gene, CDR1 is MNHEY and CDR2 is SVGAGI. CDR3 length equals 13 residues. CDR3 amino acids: CATGGQGFSPLHF. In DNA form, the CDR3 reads TGTGCCACCGGGGGACAGGGGTTTTCACCCCTCCACTTT.

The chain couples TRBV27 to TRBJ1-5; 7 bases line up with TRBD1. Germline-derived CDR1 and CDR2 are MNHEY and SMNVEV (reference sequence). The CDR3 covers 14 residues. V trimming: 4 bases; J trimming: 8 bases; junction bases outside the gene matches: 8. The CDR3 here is CASSSINRGEPQHF. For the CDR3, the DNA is TGTGCCAGCAGTTCGATCAACAGGGGAGAGCCCCAGCATTTT.

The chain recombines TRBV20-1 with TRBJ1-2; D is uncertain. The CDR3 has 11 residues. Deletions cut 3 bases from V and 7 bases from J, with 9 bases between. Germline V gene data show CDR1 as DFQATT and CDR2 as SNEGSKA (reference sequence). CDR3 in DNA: TGCAGTGCTAGCTCTTTCTCTGGCTACACCTTC. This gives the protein CSASSFSGYTF.

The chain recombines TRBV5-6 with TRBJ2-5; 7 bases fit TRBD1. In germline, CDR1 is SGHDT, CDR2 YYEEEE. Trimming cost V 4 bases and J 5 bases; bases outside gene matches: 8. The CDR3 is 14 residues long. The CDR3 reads CASSRWDRKETQYF. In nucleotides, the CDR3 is TGTGCCAGCAGCAGGTGGGACAGAAAGGAGACCCAGTACTTC.

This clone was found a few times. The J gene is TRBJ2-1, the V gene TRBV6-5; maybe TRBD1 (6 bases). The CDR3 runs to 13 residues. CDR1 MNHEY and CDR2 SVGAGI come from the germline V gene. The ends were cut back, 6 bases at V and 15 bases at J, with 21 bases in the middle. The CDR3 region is CASSYGAGVRPFF. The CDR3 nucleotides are TGTGCCAGCAGCTATGGTGCAGGGGTACGTCCGTTCTTC.

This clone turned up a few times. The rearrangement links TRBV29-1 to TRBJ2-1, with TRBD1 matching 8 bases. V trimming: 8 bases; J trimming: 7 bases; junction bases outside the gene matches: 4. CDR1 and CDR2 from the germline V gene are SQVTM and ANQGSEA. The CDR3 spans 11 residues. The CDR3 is CSTDRGNEQFF. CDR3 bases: TGCAGCACCGACAGGGGAAATGAGCAGTTCTTC.

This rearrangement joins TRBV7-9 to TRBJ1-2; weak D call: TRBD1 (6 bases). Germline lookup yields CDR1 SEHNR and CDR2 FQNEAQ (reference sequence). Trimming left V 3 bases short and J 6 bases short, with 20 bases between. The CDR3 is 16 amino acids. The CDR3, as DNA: TGTGCCAGCAGCTTTCAAAGATACAGGGAAACGGATGGCTACACCTTC. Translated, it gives CASSFQRYRETDGYTF.

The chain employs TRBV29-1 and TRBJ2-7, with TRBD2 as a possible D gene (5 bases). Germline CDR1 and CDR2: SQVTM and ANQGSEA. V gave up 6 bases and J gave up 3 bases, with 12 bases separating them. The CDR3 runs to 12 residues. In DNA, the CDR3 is TGCAGCGTCGACCCCGGGGACTACGAGCAGTACTTC. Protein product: CSVDPGDYEQYF.

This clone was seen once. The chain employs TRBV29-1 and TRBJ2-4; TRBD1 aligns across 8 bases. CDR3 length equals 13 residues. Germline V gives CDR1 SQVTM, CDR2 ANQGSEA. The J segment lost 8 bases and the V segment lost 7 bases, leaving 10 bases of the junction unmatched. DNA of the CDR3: TGCAGCGGGAAGGGACAGGCCCAGGACATTCAGTACTTC. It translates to CSGKGQAQDIQYF.

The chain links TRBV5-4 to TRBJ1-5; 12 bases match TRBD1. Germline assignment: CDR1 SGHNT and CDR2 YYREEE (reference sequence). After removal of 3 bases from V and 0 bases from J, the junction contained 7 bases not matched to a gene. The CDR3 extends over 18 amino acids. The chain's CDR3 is CASSSPGQGAISNQPQHF. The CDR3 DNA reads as TGTGCCAGCAGCTCCCCGGGACAGGGGGCAATTAGCAATCAGCCCCAGCATTTT. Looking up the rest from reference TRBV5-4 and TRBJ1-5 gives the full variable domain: ETGVTQSPTHLIKTRGQQVTLRCSSQSGHNTVSWYQQALGQGPQFIFQYYREEENGRGNFPPRFSGLQFPNYSSELNVNALELDDSALYLCASSSPGQGAISNQPQHFGDGTRLSIL.

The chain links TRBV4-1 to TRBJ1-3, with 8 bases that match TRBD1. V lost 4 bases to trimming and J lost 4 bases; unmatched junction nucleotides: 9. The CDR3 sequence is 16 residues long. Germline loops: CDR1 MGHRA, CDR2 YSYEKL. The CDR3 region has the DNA TGCGCCAGCAGCCCCTGGACAGGGCTGAGGGGAAACACCATATATTTT. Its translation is CASSPWTGLRGNTIYF.

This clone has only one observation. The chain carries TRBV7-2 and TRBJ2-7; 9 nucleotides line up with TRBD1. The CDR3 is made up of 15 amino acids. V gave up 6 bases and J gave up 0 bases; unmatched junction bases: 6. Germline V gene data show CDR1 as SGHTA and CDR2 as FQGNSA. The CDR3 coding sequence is TGTGCCAGCAGACAGGGGGCCCCGAGCTCCTACGAGCAGTACTTC. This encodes CASRQGAPSSYEQYF.

The DNA for the CDR3 is TGTGCCAGCAGCTTAACGTTAGGGACAGAAAAAAACATTCAGTACTTC. Translated: CASSLTLGTEKNIQYF. The rearrangement links TRBV7-9 to TRBJ2-4; 7 nucleotides agree with TRBD1. The CDR3 is 16 residues long. The V gene end was trimmed by 2 bases and the J gene end by 4 bases; junction bases not matched to a gene: 8. Germline values: CDR1 SEHNR, CDR2 FQNEAQ (reference sequence).